This T cell receptor (beta chain) was found in a study of cytomegalovirus exposure and HLA in healthy donors (dated by TCRdb to between 2016 and 2019). Concerning the study at large: An earlier analysis of 550 to 700 of the donors reported 250 to 300 Gb of sequence data and approximately 110 million unique TCR beta sequences from 150 million to 200 million T cells. A separate validation cohort of over a hundred different subjects was used in addition to the approximately 670-subject first cohort. The study used immunosequencing to profile the T cell repertoires of about 670 subjects and linked those repertoires to cytomegalovirus serostatus. A later genetic analysis took genome-wide SNP genotypes for about three fifths of the roughly 670 donors and used that subset as a discovery cohort. Rather than drawing on any new phenotypic data, the later analysis identified candidate immune exposures from TCR beta sequences and the way those sequences occurred across donors. Among the roughly 410 genotyped donors, roughly 80% belonged to the genetic ancestry cluster associated with self-reported Caucasian donors. Approximately 300 gigabases of sequencing data and 91 million or so unique TCR sequences made up an early release that covered several hundred HLA-typed donors. Across some 400 genotyped donors of the cohort, an average of approximately 240,000 unique TCR beta nucleotide sequences per donor were sequenced, and approximately 19% of those sequences were non-productive. In an earlier analysis of over 550 of the donors, high-throughput TCR beta sequencing was used to judge whether each TCR beta V gene segment behaved as functional or pseudogenic. The study combined high-throughput TCR immunosequencing, statistical association of individual TCRs with disease status, and machine learning to predict cytomegalovirus infection status. Typing coverage varied by locus: roughly 620-640 donors for A, B, C, DRB1 and DQB1; under 550 for DQA1; over 600 for DPA1; approximately 490 for DPB1. Both class I and class II loci were covered by HLA typing, at four-digit resolution. The study was designed to test whether signatures of past pathogen exposure could be identified by cataloging public T cell receptors. A later analysis re-analyzed previously published TCR beta repertoires from roughly 600 donors and added high-resolution HLA genotyping to study TCR occurrence patterns. Alongside the repertoire data, information on donor age, sex, ethnicity and CMV serostatus was compiled. Every discovery cohort repertoire had been produced on one sequencing platform. Roughly five DR-DQ haplotypes were handled as single units for association and clustering, since linkage in the cohort was strong.

Results and caveats for the whole study, not just this receptor: Some IMGT-functional V segments, including TRBV6-2 and TRBV6-3, could not be distinguished by the 87-base-pair reads and were therefore excluded. V-gene and J-gene trimming of TCR beta chains was associated with a missense DCLRE1C variant in a later genetic analysis, and the association was replicated in an independent cohort. A later analysis associated approximately 17,000 TCR beta sequences with specific HLA alleles at a false discovery rate of 0.05. A later analysis found that HLA-associated TCR beta chains were more clonally expanded and had lower generation probabilities than equally common non-associated chains. The earlier analysis of some 540 of the donors excluded about 16 rarely observed V segments, including chromosome 9 orphons, because counts were too low. In this cohort, only TCR beta chains were sequenced, and detectable features were limited by the absence of alpha or paired-chain data. Immune exposure information for the cohort was limited to CMV serostatus. The presence/absence analyses assumed that sequencing depth was roughly uniform across donors, and that assumption may not be true. Strong co-occurrence of HLA alleles, especially DR and DQ, made assigning TCR associations to individual alleles difficult. In a later analysis, TCR association rates were found to vary across HLA loci, with the most associated TCRs seen for DRB1 alleles and the fewest for HLA-C alleles. Most TCR sequences were observed very rarely across donors, whereas some public TCRs were present in many individuals. In the study, some 180 TCR beta chains were listed as associated with cytomegalovirus. Several of the top co-occurrence clusters appeared to be linked to parvovirus B19, influenza, CMV and Epstein-Barr virus, according to a later analysis. In both the original and validation cohorts, the classifier was reported to diagnose cytomegalovirus status with high specificity and sensitivity. A further reported finding was that TCR beta sequences accurately predicted the HLA-A and HLA-B alleles for most subjects in the first cohort. A cluster of highly shared sequence variants was judged likely to be a technical artifact of the sequencing pipeline. HLA typing was unavailable for some donors at each locus, so association tests used only the typed subset. A later genetic analysis reported fewer N-insertions in productive TCRs among donors in an Asian-associated ancestry cluster than the approximately 700-donor mean. In an earlier analysis of around 600 of the donors, most TCR beta V segments were observed in productive rearrangements about 87% or about 30% of the time, broadly matching IMGT annotations. The authors suggested that the approach could potentially be generalized to other disease states and immunological phenotypes. Correlated functional status among segregating V segments might reflect linkage disequilibrium, but an unknown experimental factor could not be ruled out. According to a later analysis, most CMV-associated TCR beta chains appeared to be HLA-restricted, and the HLA associations seemed to be driven largely by CMV exposure. In vitro tests confirmed that a few of the cytomegalovirus-associated TCR beta chains recognize cytomegalovirus antigens.

V is shortened by 5 bases, J by 3 bases, and the region joining them spans 10 bases. CDR1 and CDR2 are drawn from the germline V gene: MDHEN, SYDVKM. The CDR3 holds 13 amino acids from the cysteine to the phenylalanine. This entry keeps only the CDR3 DNA: 39 bases, framed from base 1. Notes on this clone: Which antigen it targets is not known. No per-base quality is available; no much larger clone lies one base away.

The cohort consisted of 650 to 700 healthy bone marrow donors. All cohort members were sampled while nominally healthy, although unrecorded immune exposures were likely present. The donor tested CMV seropositive, placing the donor among the 290 or so seropositive members of the cohort. A peripheral blood sample was collected from each donor, and TCR beta sequencing was performed on peripheral blood mononuclear cells. Genomic DNA was extracted from the blood cell samples with the Qiagen DNeasy Blood Extraction Kit. Libraries were constructed by the immunoSEQ multiplex PCR assay. A mixture of 60 forward primers for TCR Vbeta segments and 13 reverse primers for TCR Jbeta segments was used in the multiplex PCR. Amplification of the CDR3 region of rearranged TCR beta genes was performed with a multiplex PCR assay on genomic DNA. The amplified TCR beta libraries were sequenced on the Illumina HiSeq System as 87-base-pair reads. The original methods were these. Across the 670 or so repertoires, a later analysis counted approximately 83 million unique TCR beta chains, 9 million to 14 million of which were shared by at least two donors. A nearest-neighbor algorithm error-corrected the raw reads and collapsed the reads into unique sequences, merging closely related sequences to remove PCR and sequencing errors. Alignment of CDR3 sequences to IMGT reference sequences was used to assign V, D and J gene segments. For a sequence to be retained, a match of at least six nucleotides to both a V gene segment and a J gene segment was required. A rearrangement counted as productive if the CDR3 had no stop codons and remained in frame with V and J, and every other rearrangement counted as non-productive. CDR3 was defined according to IMGT convention as the region running from the second conserved V-encoded cysteine to the conserved J-encoded phenylalanine. The earlier analysis of some 580 of the donors excluded any sequence lacking an unambiguous match to a single V gene segment. An earlier analysis of about 600 of the donors called V segments functional above 56.7% productive rearrangements and segregating when the between-donor standard deviation exceeded 5%. A statistical classification framework was built to diagnose cytomegalovirus status from the catalog of TCR beta chain sequences. V and J gene assignment, in a later analysis, came from comparing TCR nucleotide sequences with IMGT/GENE-DB human TR gene sequences. A later analysis assigned CDR3 sequences and most-parsimonious VDJ recombination scenarios with the TCRdist pipeline. A later analysis defined each TCR beta chain by its CDR3 amino acid sequence plus V-gene family, and excluded reads lacking a unique V-gene family. A later analysis removed 550 to 700 highly shared, low-generation-probability nucleotide sequences to deal with suspected cross-contamination and a sequencing artifact. A later analysis calculated a clonal expansion index for each public chain from normalized within-repertoire ranks of inferred template counts. In a later analysis, generation probabilities were computed with a VDJ recombination model fitted to out-of-frame rearrangements, and the resulting probabilities were checked against IGoR. A later analysis scored TCR-TCR, TCR-HLA and TCR-CMV co-occurrence with hypergeometric tests, applying a repertoire-size bias correction to TCR pairs. In a later analysis, false discovery rates were estimated by permuting HLA or CMV assignments 20 times. In a later analysis, co-occurring TCRs were grouped using DBSCAN, and TCRdist sequence similarity was added for clustering within HLA-allele-positive subsets. For co-occurrence clustering, repertoires with fewer than 30,000 or more than 120,000 public chains were excluded, along with 4 to 6 repertoires with anomalous nucleotide sharing. In its TCRdb copy, this immuneACCESS table keeps in-frame sequences only and misses some clones. Where compared with another copy, unresolved V genes explain less than half of these, and the others have no known cause. V and J calls and clone size come straight from that table; D and trimming were deduced from the DNA. The sample table shows 150,000 to 200,000 clones, and roughly 74% are seen once. The ten largest make up roughly 7.8% of the sample.

The sequenced material came from PBMCs. The clonotype originates from a woman between 40 and 55 years old in good health and CMV-seropositive. The chain joins TRBV28 to TRBJ1-2; the D gene is perhaps TRBD1, on 6 matching bases. This receptor has the CDR3 CASSPQGDYGYTF. In nucleotide form, the sequence is TGTGCCAGCAGTCCACAGGGCGACTATGGCTACACCTTC.